This entry lists 26 T cell receptor beta chains sequenced from one sample in a study of PD-1 blockade in classical Hodgkin lymphoma. Each patient experienced a relapse that followed autologous stem cell transplantation, and brentuximab vedotin exposure varied. Assay: immunoSEQ multiplex PCR; the TCRdb copy retains only in-frame clones and omits some. Here the sample spans about 76,000 clones, 89% being singletons. Material: peripheral blood mononuclear cells (PBMCs), obtained at baseline. All receptors come from a human donor with classical Hodgkin lymphoma.

The sample holds a few counts of this clone. The chain recombines TRBV30 with TRBJ1-5, with 8 nucleotides matching TRBD1. After removal of 3 bases from V and 6 bases from J, the junction contained 4 bases not matched to a gene. This CDR3 region has 13 residues. Germline CDR1 GTSNPN, CDR2 SVGIG (reference sequence). The chain's CDR3 is CAWSRGQGQPQHF. Here the CDR3 DNA reads TGTGCCTGGAGCAGGGGGCAGGGTCAGCCCCAGCATTTT.

V and J are TRBV10-3 and TRBJ2-7; D remains ambiguous. CDR1 is ENHRY, CDR2 SYGVKD, per germline. The ends were cut back, 2 bases at V and 3 bases at J, with 5 bases in the middle. CDR3 length: 12 residues. The CDR3 DNA sequence: TGTGCCATCAGTGAGCTAGTCTACGAGCAGTACTTC. Translated: CAISELVYEQYF.

The J gene is TRBJ2-2, the V gene TRBV4-1, with D maybe TRBD2 (6 bases). The CDR3 is 18 residues long. V lost 1 base, J lost 7 bases, and 22 bases lay in between. Germline V lookup: CDR1 MGHRA, CDR2 YSYEKL. The CDR3 reads CASSQVGGSPKWGGELFF. CDR3 coding DNA: TGCGCCAGCAGCCAAGTCGGGGGTTCACCTAAATGGGGCGGGGAGCTGTTTTTT.

The chain has TRBV7-2 and TRBJ2-1; D gene unclear. Germline V gene data show CDR1 as SGHTA and CDR2 as FQGNSA. The CDR3 totals 14 residues. V was trimmed by 2 bases and J by 3 bases, leaving 8 bases between them. CDR3 loop: CASSLRAFYNEQFF. CDR3 nucleotides: TGTGCCAGCAGCTTACGGGCCTTCTACAATGAGCAGTTCTTC.

The chain has TRBV6-6 and TRBJ1-1; 9 positions match TRBD1. V dropped 5 bases and J dropped 10; count of bases not matched to a gene: 14. The CDR3 loop spans 15 amino acids. In germline, CDR1 is MNHNY, CDR2 SVGAGI (reference sequence). The CDR3 is CASSLSGQGAFLAFF. The CDR3 nucleotides read TGTGCCAGCAGTCTTTCGGGACAGGGTGCTTTTTTAGCTTTCTTT.

Worth noting for this clone: In the same sample, other DNA sequences code for this CDR3. This rearrangement joins TRBV5-1 to TRBJ2-7, with D maybe TRBD1 (5 bases). This CDR3 comprises 13 residues. V gave up 2 bases and J gave up 1 base, with 7 bases separating them. Germline-derived CDR1 and CDR2 are SGHRS and YFSETQ. The CDR3 sequence is CASSFDSSYEQYF. For the CDR3, the DNA is TGCGCCAGCAGCTTCGACAGTTCCTACGAGCAGTACTTC.

This chain links TRBV4-1 with TRBJ1-2; D gene uncertain. The CDR3 length is 15 residues. The germline V gene has CDR1 MGHRA and CDR2 YSYEKL. With 0 bases removed from V and 2 bases from J, the gap between germline ends came to 10 bases. CDR3 amino acids: CASSQEGFRNYGYTF. Here the CDR3 DNA reads TGCGCCAGCAGCCAAGAGGGCTTCCGAAACTATGGCTACACCTTC.

The chain employs TRBV27 and TRBJ2-1; 7 bases agree with TRBD2. Trimming removed 0 bases from V and 3 bases from J; junction bases left unmatched: 5. Germline CDR1 reads MNHEY; CDR2 reads SMNVEV (reference sequence). The CDR3 is 16 amino acids. For the CDR3, the DNA is TGTGCCAGCAGTTTATCGGCTAGCGGCCTCTACAATGAGCAGTTCTTC. Protein product: CASSLSASGLYNEQFF.

The chain carries TRBV1 and TRBJ1-1; the D call TRBD1 from the table was never checked on the DNA. TRBV1 represents a pseudogene. This CDR3 region has 14 residues. The CDR3 nucleotides are TGCACCAGCAGCTATTTCCCCTATTCAGGGAAAGCTTTCTTT. Translation: CTSSYFPYSGKAFF.

This clone was detected a few times. The chain couples TRBV28 to TRBJ2-2; D remains unclear. The germline V gene encodes CDR1 MDHEN and CDR2 SYDVKM. The CDR3 has 14 residues. V lost 6 bases and J 1 base, leaving 9 bases between the germline ends. CDR3 DNA sequence: TGTGCCAGCAGACGTACACGGAACACCGGGGAGCTGTTTTTT. This sequence encodes CASRRTRNTGELFF.

The rearrangement uses TRBV5-1 and TRBJ2-3; tentatively, D is TRBD2 (6 bases). Germline CDR1 SGHRS, CDR2 YFSETQ. V lost 0 bases and J 2 bases, leaving 16 bases between the germline ends. The CDR3 consists of 17 residues. In DNA form, the CDR3 reads TGCGCCAGCAGCTTGGATCCTAGCGCAAAGACCACAGATACGCAGTATTTT. Its protein is CASSLDPSAKTTDTQYF. Together with reference TRBV5-1 and TRBJ2-3, the CDR3 gives the full variable domain: KAGVTQTPRYLIKTRGQQVTLSCSPISGHRSVSWYQQTPGQGLQFLFEYFSETQRNKGNFPGRFSGRQFSNSRSEMNVSTLELGDSALYLCASSLDPSAKTTDTQYFGPGTRLTVL.

The V and J genes are TRBV6-5 and TRBJ1-1, with unresolved D. This CDR3 is 13 amino acids long. Germline CDR1 is MNHEY and CDR2 is SVGAGI. V was trimmed by 1 base and J by 8 bases, leaving 11 bases between them. The CDR3 reads CASSYFPLKEAFF. The CDR3 DNA is TGTGCCAGCAGTTACTTTCCACTAAAGGAAGCTTTCTTT.

This clone was counted a single time. The chain couples TRBV9 to TRBJ2-5, with TRBD1 matching 7 bases. The CDR3 covers 13 residues. J was trimmed by 4 bases and V by 4 bases; bases with no gene match: 4. CDR1 SGDLS and CDR2 YYNGEE come from the germline V gene. CDR3 protein: CASSTRQGETQYF. The CDR3 DNA is TGTGCCAGCAGCACACGACAGGGAGAGACCCAGTACTTC.

This clone has a single count. The chain recombines TRBV10-3 with TRBJ2-1, with TRBD2 identical over 14 bases. V dropped 2 bases and J dropped 6; count of bases not matched to a gene: 3. CDR3 length equals 16 residues. Germline V gives CDR1 ENHRY, CDR2 SYGVKD. The CDR3 here is CAISEPGTSGSNEQFF. The DNA of the CDR3 is TGTGCCATCAGTGAGCCCGGGACTAGCGGGAGCAATGAGCAGTTCTTC.

This clone was observed once. The chain has TRBV5-5 and TRBJ2-6; no clear D gene. The CDR3 totals 15 residues. V was pared by 0 bases and J by 4 bases, with 8 bases between. Germline CDR1 SGHKS, CDR2 YYEKEE (reference sequence). Written as DNA, the CDR3 is TGTGCCAGCAGCTTGGGACTTCCCGGGGCCAACGTCCTGACTTTC. This encodes CASSLGLPGANVLTF.

This rearrangement joins TRBV5-4 to TRBJ2-2; D is possibly TRBD2 (6 bases). Germline lookup yields CDR1 SGHNT and CDR2 YYREEE (reference sequence). The CDR3 sequence is 16 residues long. V lost 4 bases and J 4 bases, leaving 17 bases between the germline ends. CDR3 in DNA: TGTGCCAGCAGCCGGGGGATGGAGTTCGGCACCGGGGAGCTGTTTTTT. The encoded protein is CASSRGMEFGTGELFF.

The chain couples TRBV7-2 to TRBJ2-7; 8 bases agree with TRBD2. Trimming took 2 bases from V and 6 from J; bases not matched to a gene: 12. This CDR3 is built from 16 residues. Germline V gives CDR1 SGHTA, CDR2 FQGNSA. For the CDR3, the DNA is TGTGCCAGCAGCTTAATCACGGGAGGGCTGAGGGGCGAGCAGTACTTC. Its translation is CASSLITGGLRGEQYF.

The gene calls are TRBV30 and TRBJ2-5, with 9 bases fitting TRBD2. J gave up 4 bases and V 5 bases, and 2 bases lay outside the gene matches. CDR3 length equals 12 residues. Germline V lookup: CDR1 GTSNPN, CDR2 SVGIG (reference sequence). The CDR3 DNA follows: TGTGCCTGGGAAGCGGGGGGAGAGACCCAGTACTTC. It codes for CAWEAGGETQYF. The whole variable domain, filled in from reference TRBV30 and TRBJ2-5, reads SQTIHQWPATLVQPVGSPLSLECTVEGTSNPNLYWYRQAAGRGLQLLFYSVGIGQISSEVPQNLSASRPQDRQFILSSKKLLLSDSGFYLCAWEAGGETQYFGPGTRLLVL.

The chain combines TRBV4-1 with TRBJ2-1; TRBD2 agrees at 13 bases. The V segment lost 5 bases and the J segment 8 bases; nucleotides outside the gene matches: 12. The CDR3 runs 17 residues. Germline CDR1 and CDR2: MGHRA and YSYEKL. The DNA of the CDR3 is TGCGCCAGCAGCGCCAACTCCGGGACTAGCGGGACTTATGAGCAGTTCTTC. Translating gives CASSANSGTSGTYEQFF.

In this sample, this clone turned up once. V usage is TRBV5-4 and J usage is TRBJ1-1; perhaps TRBD1 as D (5 bases). This CDR3 is built from 15 residues. The V end lost 4 bases, the J end lost 6 bases, and 19 bases lay between the germline ends. Germline loops: CDR1 SGHNT, CDR2 YYREEE (reference sequence). CDR3 in amino acids: CASSPSRGPGAEAFF. In DNA, the CDR3 is TGTGCCAGCAGCCCCTCGCGGGGCCCTGGTGCTGAAGCTTTCTTT. The entire variable domain, with the rest obtained from reference TRBV5-4 and TRBJ1-1, is as follows: ETGVTQSPTHLIKTRGQQVTLRCSSQSGHNTVSWYQQALGQGPQFIFQYYREEENGRGNFPPRFSGLQFPNYSSELNVNALELDDSALYLCASSPSRGPGAEAFFGQGTRLTVV.

J is TRBJ2-3 and V is TRBV18, with unresolved D. The V and J ends lost 1 base and 0 bases respectively, with 11 bases between them. The length of the CDR3 is 16 residues. The germline CDR1 and CDR2 sequences are KGHSH and LQKENI. In nucleotides, the CDR3 is TGTGCCAGCTCACCACGTATTGGCGGCAGCACAGATACGCAGTATTTT. Its protein product is CASSPRIGGSTDTQYF.

The chain carries TRBV28 and TRBJ2-1; 10 positions agree with TRBD2. The CDR3 is made up of 15 amino acids. Germline values: CDR1 MDHEN, CDR2 SYDVKM. With V trimmed by 7 bases and J by 1 base, 4 bases remained unmatched. CDR3 nucleotide sequence: TGTGCCAGCAATGAGCGGGAGGGTTCCTACAATGAGCAGTTCTTC. Amino acids: CASNEREGSYNEQFF.

The chain joins TRBV2 to TRBJ1-1; D is possibly TRBD1 (5 bases). From germline, CDR1 is SNHLY and CDR2 FYNNEI. Trimming took off 7 bases at V and 12 bases at J, with 24 bases between the two ends. The CDR3 contains 14 residues. CDR3 DNA sequence: TGTGCCAGCAAAAGAAGGGGAGAACAGAGGACCACTTTCTTT. Translated, it gives CASKRRGEQRTTFF. Together with reference TRBV2 and TRBJ1-1, the CDR3 gives the full variable domain: EPEVTQTPSHQVTQMGQEVILRCVPISNHLYFYWYRQILGQKVEFLVSFYNNEISEKSEIFDDQFSVERPDGSNFTLKIRSTKLEDSAMYFCASKRRGEQRTTFFGQGTRLTVV.

This chain joins TRBV15 and TRBJ2-7, with D maybe TRBD1 (6 bases). The V gene lost 1 base and the J gene lost 3 bases, with 7 bases spanning the gap. Germline V gene lookup returns CDR1 LNHNV and CDR2 YYDKDF (reference sequence). CDR3 length: 13 amino acids. The CDR3 is CATSRVRGYEQYF. CDR3 coding DNA: TGTGCCACCAGCAGAGTCAGGGGCTACGAGCAGTACTTC.

This clone was recorded a few times. This chain links TRBV7-9 with TRBJ1-5; no reliable D call. Looked up from germline, CDR1 is SEHNR and CDR2 is FQNEAQ (reference sequence). Trimming took off 0 bases at V and 1 base at J, with 7 bases between the two ends. The CDR3 is made up of 15 amino acids. The CDR3 DNA follows: TGTGCCAGCAGCTTAGCAGGGTCCAGCAATCAGCCCCAGCATTTT. This encodes CASSLAGSSNQPQHF.

The CDR3 DNA reads as TGTGCCAGCTCACCGCTGGGTGGTAGGGAGACCCAGTACTTC. It specifies CASSPLGGRETQYF. The chain carries TRBV18 and TRBJ2-5; D unresolved. Germline CDR1 reads KGHSH; CDR2 reads LQKENI. There are 14 residues in the CDR3. The V end was cut by 3 bases, the J end by 5 bases, with 13 bases between.